A single sample is the source of the 31 T cell receptor beta chains below, sequenced in a study of blood T cell repertoires in COVID-19. Sequenced by immunoSEQ multiplex PCR; TCRdb stores in-frame clones only, minus some. The table has more than 200,000 clones, approximately 86% seen once. The material sequenced was peripheral blood. Receptors originate from a woman aged 55 to 70 with COVID-19, enrolled during active disease.

The chain employs TRBV6-5 and TRBJ2-2; TRBD2 might be the D (6 bases). This CDR3 contains 14 residues. Trimming removed 5 bases from V and 4 bases from J, with 11 bases in between. Germline-derived CDR1 and CDR2 are MNHEY and SVGAGI. This CDR3 is CASSRTTPTGELFF. The CDR3 nucleotides read TGTGCCAGCAGTCGGACTACTCCCACCGGGGAGCTGTTTTTT.

The rearrangement uses TRBV2 and TRBJ2-1; 13 bases map to TRBD2. Per germline, CDR1 SNHLY and CDR2 FYNNEI. The CDR3 length is 15 residues. V was clipped by 6 bases and J by 8 bases; unmatched bases: 7. This chain's CDR3 is CASRAGTSGMDEQFF. The CDR3 coding sequence is TGTGCCAGCAGGGCCGGGACTAGCGGGATGGATGAGCAGTTCTTC.

The chain recombines TRBV7-9 with TRBJ2-1; a possible D gene is TRBD2 (5 bases). Trimming removed 0 bases at V and 2 bases at J, with 17 bases between. The CDR3 extends over 18 amino acids. The germline gives CDR1 SEHNR, CDR2 FQNEAQ (reference sequence). The CDR3 is CASSLAGGLRGPYNEQFF. The CDR3 nucleotides are TGTGCCAGCAGCTTAGCCGGTGGACTCCGCGGGCCCTACAATGAGCAGTTCTTC.

The genes are TRBV15 and TRBJ1-5; the D gene is possibly TRBD1 (6 bases). Germline CDR1 is LNHNV and CDR2 is YYDKDF (reference sequence). The CDR3 length is 16 residues. The germline V and J ends were trimmed by 2 bases and 1 base, with 12 bases remaining between them. CDR3 loop: CATSRQGQKSNQPQHF. As DNA, the CDR3 is TGTGCCACCAGCAGACAAGGACAGAAAAGCAATCAGCCCCAGCATTTT.

This rearrangement joins TRBV24-1 to TRBJ1-2; D perhaps matches TRBD1 (5 bases). The germline CDR1 and CDR2 sequences are KGHDR and SFDVKD. The V and J ends lost 4 bases and 5 bases respectively, with 13 bases between them. The CDR3 covers 14 residues. This chain's CDR3 is CATSDFDRSYGYTF. CDR3 sequence (DNA): TGTGCCACCAGTGACTTCGACAGATCTTATGGCTACACCTTC.

The chain carries TRBV3-1 (or the pseudogene TRBV3-2) and TRBJ2-3; 7 nucleotides align to TRBD2. This CDR3 is built from 17 residues. J gave up 2 bases and V 2 bases, and 10 bases lay outside the gene matches. CDR1 and CDR2 (germline): LGHDT, YNNKEL (reference sequence). This CDR3 reads CASSQFGRELITDTQYF. The CDR3, as DNA: TGTGCCAGCAGCCAATTCGGGCGGGAGTTGATCACAGATACGCAGTATTTT.

Here the CDR3 reads CATSDRRVADTQYF. CDR3 sequence (DNA): TGTGCCACCAGTGATCGGAGGGTAGCGGATACGCAGTATTTT. This chain links TRBV24-1 with TRBJ2-3; D is possibly TRBD2 (6 bases). The length of the CDR3 is 14 residues. Between the trimmed V and J ends, which lost 3 bases and 6 bases, there was a span of 12 bases. CDR1 is KGHDR, CDR2 SFDVKD, per germline.

This clone has a single count. This rearrangement joins TRBV9 to TRBJ2-2, with D perhaps TRBD1 (5 bases). The CDR3 runs 14 residues. CDR1 and CDR2 (germline): SGDLS, YYNGEE. Trimming shortened V by 0 bases and J by 9 bases, and 12 bases separated the two germline ends. In DNA form, the CDR3 reads TGTGCCAGCAGCGTAGGGGGCCAGCCGAGGGAGCTGTTTTTT. This codes for CASSVGGQPRELFF.

This chain links TRBV28 with TRBJ2-1, with TRBD2 matching 7 bases. This CDR3 has 17 residues. The germline CDR1 and CDR2 sequences are MDHEN and SYDVKM. J gave up 7 bases and V 6 bases, and 18 bases lay outside the gene matches. The CDR3 spells CASSVRRASGLRNEQFF. The CDR3 bases are TGTGCCAGCAGCGTTAGGAGGGCTAGCGGCCTGAGGAATGAGCAGTTCTTC.

The CDR3 nucleotides read TGTGCCAGCAGAAGGGGCTTTAGCTCCTACGAGCAGTACTTC. Its translation is CASRRGFSSYEQYF. V gene TRBV13 combines with J gene TRBJ2-7; D possibly corresponds to TRBD1 (5 bases). CDR1 is PRHDT, CDR2 FYEKMQ, per germline (reference sequence). This CDR3 is built from 14 residues. Trimming left V 6 bases short and J 0 bases short, with 12 bases between.

This clone was seen a handful of times. The rearrangement joins TRBV7-9 to TRBJ2-7; 7 nucleotides agree with TRBD1. The trim removed 5 bases at V and 5 bases at J, leaving 6 bases unmatched. Germline CDR1 reads SEHNR; CDR2 reads FQNEAQ (reference sequence). The CDR3 totals 13 residues. The CDR3 bases are TGTGCCAGCAGCGCCGGGACAGTCCACGAGCAGTACTTC. As protein: CASSAGTVHEQYF.

This rearrangement joins TRBV6-5 to TRBJ1-5; D remains ambiguous. CDR3 length: 15 residues. V was trimmed by 7 bases and J by 0 bases, leaving 13 bases between them. The germline gives CDR1 MNHEY, CDR2 SVGAGI. DNA of the CDR3: TGTGCCAGCACCCCGACGGCGGATAGCAATCAGCCCCAGCATTTT. Amino acid sequence: CASTPTADSNQPQHF.

V is TRBV27 and J is TRBJ1-5, with D perhaps TRBD1 (6 bases). The germline CDR1 and CDR2 sequences are MNHEY and SMNVEV (reference sequence). This CDR3 contains 16 residues. V shed 4 bases and J shed 0 bases, with 13 bases lying between them. In DNA, the CDR3 is TGTGCCAGCAGTTCCGCAGGGGCACTTAGCAATCAGCCCCAGCATTTT. Amino acids: CASSSAGALSNQPQHF.

This clone was seen more than once but under ten times. The chain carries TRBV2 and TRBJ2-7; TRBD2 aligns across 11 bases. The CDR3 has 16 amino acids. The J segment lost 2 bases and the V segment lost 7 bases, leaving 10 bases of the junction unmatched. From germline, CDR1 is SNHLY and CDR2 FYNNEI. The CDR3 region is CASINLGTSGTYEQYF. As DNA, the CDR3 is TGTGCCAGCATCAACTTGGGGACTAGCGGTACCTACGAGCAGTACTTC.

This clone has a handful of counts. V gene TRBV7-3 combines with J gene TRBJ2-1; D is perhaps TRBD2 (5 bases). V was cut by 2 bases and J by 10 bases, with 12 bases left in between. Germline loops: CDR1 SGHTA, CDR2 FQGTGA. The CDR3 consists of 13 residues. The CDR3 protein is CASSLSGGHEQFF. DNA for the CDR3: TGTGCCAGCAGCTTATCTGGCGGGCACGAGCAGTTCTTC.

CDR3 bases: TGTGCCAGCAGTTTGGGGACAGTCCTTAACACTGAAGCTTTCTTT. Its protein product is CASSLGTVLNTEAFF. The rearrangement joins TRBV28 to TRBJ1-1; 7 bases align to TRBD1. The CDR3 loop spans 15 amino acids. V trimming: 3 bases; J trimming: 2 bases; junction bases outside the gene matches: 6. The germline V gene encodes CDR1 MDHEN and CDR2 SYDVKM.

The chain combines TRBV5-1 with TRBJ2-7; D might be TRBD1 (5 bases). Germline V gene data show CDR1 as SGHRS and CDR2 as YFSETQ. The V end was cut by 2 bases, the J end by 6 bases, with 15 bases between. The CDR3 has 14 residues. CDR3 nucleotide sequence: TGCGCCAGCAGCTTAATCACAAGGGGCGGCGAGCAGTACTTC. This codes for CASSLITRGGEQYF. The full variable domain, completed using reference TRBV5-1 and TRBJ2-7, is KAGVTQTPRYLIKTRGQQVTLSCSPISGHRSVSWYQQTPGQGLQFLFEYFSETQRNKGNFPGRFSGRQFSNSRSEMNVSTLELGDSALYLCASSLITRGGEQYFGPGTRLTVT.

The CDR3 DNA sequence: TGTGCCAGCGAGGAGGGACCGAACACTGAAGCTTTCTTT. Translated, it gives CASEEGPNTEAFF. The chain uses TRBV7-2 and TRBJ1-1; perhaps TRBD1 as D (5 bases). Trimming removed 8 bases from V and 1 base from J, with 11 bases in between. The germline V gene has CDR1 SGHTA and CDR2 FQGNSA. CDR3 size: 13 residues. Complete variable domain (other parts from reference TRBV7-2 and TRBJ1-1): GAGVSQSPSNKVTEKGKDVELRCDPISGHTALYWYRQSLGQGLEFLIYFQGNSAPDKSGLPSDRFSAERTGGSVSTLTIQRTQQEDSAVYLCASEEGPNTEAFFGQGTRLTVV.

The J gene is TRBJ2-2, the V gene TRBV10-3; 12 bases match TRBD2. The V gene end was trimmed by 7 bases and the J gene end by 5 bases; junction bases not matched to a gene: 2. This CDR3 contains 14 residues. The germline gives CDR1 ENHRY, CDR2 SYGVKD. The CDR3 reads CAITTSGSTGELFF. The DNA of the CDR3 is TGTGCCATCACGACTAGCGGGAGTACCGGGGAGCTGTTTTTT.

The chain recombines TRBV27 with TRBJ1-2; the D gene is possibly TRBD1 (5 bases). Germline CDR1 is MNHEY and CDR2 is SMNVEV (reference sequence). With 6 bases removed from V and 6 bases from J, the gap between germline ends came to 20 bases. The CDR3 loop spans 15 amino acids. The DNA of the CDR3 is TGTGCCAGCAGCTCCTTAGCCGCAGGGATGAATGGCTACACCTTC. It is translated as CASSSLAAGMNGYTF.

The chain employs TRBV7-6 and TRBJ2-2, with 9 bases matching TRBD2. V lost 0 bases to trimming and J lost 3 bases; unmatched junction nucleotides: 5. Germline V gives CDR1 SGHVS, CDR2 FNYEAQ. The CDR3 runs 17 residues. The CDR3 DNA reads as TGTGCCAGCAGCTTAGCCGAAGCGGGAGGTGACACCGGGGAGCTGTTTTTT. This encodes CASSLAEAGGDTGELFF.

V gene TRBV3-1 (or the pseudogene TRBV3-2) combines with J gene TRBJ1-2; 10 positions match TRBD1. The V gene's germline CDR1 is LGHDT and CDR2 YNNKEL (reference sequence). The CDR3 loop spans 14 amino acids. The V segment lost 2 bases and the J segment 6 bases; nucleotides outside the gene matches: 3. The DNA of the CDR3 is TGTGCCAGCAGCCAATTCGGGACAGGGGATGGCTACACCTTC. Amino acid sequence: CASSQFGTGDGYTF.

The chain employs TRBV9 and TRBJ2-3, with 8 bases aligning to TRBD2. J lost 0 bases, V lost 0 bases, and 3 bases had no gene match. Germline assignment: CDR1 SGDLS and CDR2 YYNGEE. CDR3 size: 16 residues. CDR3 sequence (DNA): TGTGCCAGCAGCGTAGTTCCTAGCGGGAGCACAGATACGCAGTATTTT. Amino acids: CASSVVPSGSTDTQYF.

The chain recombines TRBV19 with TRBJ1-2, with no clear D. V was clipped by 6 bases and J by 4 bases, with 15 bases between them. Germline CDR1 is LNHDA and CDR2 is SQIVND (reference sequence). The CDR3 runs to 14 residues. CDR3 in amino acids: CASSRGGIIYGYTF. CDR3 bases: TGTGCCAGTAGCCGGGGAGGGATAATCTATGGCTACACCTTC.

This clone was seen only once. This chain links TRBV2 with TRBJ1-6, with unresolved D. This CDR3 spans 15 amino acids. V lost 8 bases to trimming and J lost 6 bases, with 17 bases between them. CDR1 and CDR2 from the germline V gene are SNHLY and FYNNEI. The CDR3 DNA is TGTGCCAGCGTCCGGAGGGATATTCGTAATTCACCCCTCCACTTT. Protein product: CASVRRDIRNSPLHF.

The V gene is TRBV21-1, the J gene TRBJ1-1; TRBD1, the table's D call, lacks a check against the DNA. TRBV21-1 is a known pseudogene. The CDR3 has 16 amino acids. As DNA, the CDR3 is TGTGCCAGCCGAAAGGGGGCGCACACCGTGAACACTGAAGCTTTCTTT. Its protein is CASRKGAHTVNTEAFF.

This sequence joins TRBV6-5 and TRBJ1-2, with TRBD1 matching 7 bases. Trimming cost V 6 bases and J 5 bases; bases outside gene matches: 9. Germline lookup yields CDR1 MNHEY and CDR2 SVGAGI. The CDR3 has 14 amino acids. The chain's CDR3 is CASSYRDREYGYTF. Here the CDR3 DNA reads TGTGCCAGCAGCTACCGGGACAGAGAATATGGCTACACCTTC.

J is TRBJ2-7 and V is TRBV7-9, with 9 bases identical to TRBD2. Trimming at V came to 4 bases and at J to 6 bases, leaving 7 bases not matched to a gene. Germline V gene sequence: CDR1 SEHNR, CDR2 FQNEAQ (reference sequence). The CDR3 contains 14 residues. The CDR3 nucleotides are TGTGCCAGCAGCTCTAGCGGGACCGTCAGCGAGCAGTACTTC. Its translation: CASSSSGTVSEQYF.

This clone has at least ten counts. The chain employs TRBV18 and TRBJ1-5, with D unresolved. Germline CDR1 KGHSH, CDR2 LQKENI. Trimming removed 2 bases at V and 2 bases at J, with 10 bases between. This CDR3 comprises 15 residues. CDR3 residues: CASSPSGLGNQPQHF. DNA for the CDR3: TGTGCCAGCTCACCATCGGGTTTAGGCAATCAGCCCCAGCATTTT.

The count of this clone is one. This chain joins TRBV7-9 and TRBJ1-2; no clear D gene. The germline V gene has CDR1 SEHNR and CDR2 FQNEAQ (reference sequence). V was shortened by 2 bases and J by 4 bases, with 8 bases between the two germline ends. The CDR3 has 13 amino acids. The CDR3 spells CASSLFRGYGYTF. The CDR3 DNA sequence: TGTGCCAGCAGCTTATTTCGGGGCTATGGCTACACCTTC.

The chain is built from TRBV28 and TRBJ1-2; TRBD1 matches at 7 bases. The germline V gene encodes CDR1 MDHEN and CDR2 SYDVKM. The CDR3 is made up of 15 amino acids. Germline trimming cut 8 bases from V and 8 bases from J; bases unmatched to any gene: 17. CDR3 amino acids: CASCTQGGGLRGYTF. DNA of the CDR3: TGTGCCAGCTGTACCCAGGGGGGAGGCCTACGCGGCTACACCTTC.